These 26 T cell receptor beta chains were sequenced from one sample in a study of vaccination and CD4 T cells after COVID-19. These TCRs' antigens remain unknown. Indicated treatment: 10-day PBMC culture with coronavirus spike peptide pools or control peptides (ViraFEST assay). Sequence data for DNA of cultured CD4+ T cells were generated by the Oncomine TCR Beta short-read assay. TCRdb re-analysed the PCR reads in MiXCR, keeping a single row per CDR3 protein. The table records 9,000 to 13,000 distinct CDR3 sequences, over 60% of them present only once. The sample taken for sequencing was CD4+ T cells from blood, cultured in vitro. All receptors derive from a human donor who had recovered from COVID-19.

V gene TRBV7-2 combines with J gene TRBJ1-1; the D gene is possibly TRBD1 (6 bases). With 5 bases removed from V and 2 bases from J, the gap between germline ends came to 15 bases. The CDR3 sequence is 15 residues long. CDR1 is SGHTA, CDR2 FQGNSA, per germline. The CDR3 coding sequence is TGTGCCAGCAGCCCCCCTGGGACACCCAACACTGAAGCTTTCTTT. Its translation: CASSPPGTPNTEAFF.

In its sample, this clonotype was seen a few times. The chain carries TRBV20-1 and TRBJ2-4, with D possibly TRBD1 on 5 matching bases. Germline V gene lookup returns CDR1 DFQATT and CDR2 SNEGSKA (reference sequence). The germline V and J ends were trimmed by 0 bases and 3 bases, with 18 bases remaining between them. The CDR3 length is 17 residues. CDR3 coding DNA: TGCAGTGCTAGAGATCAGGGTTCCCCGGTCGGCAAAAACATTCAGTACTTC. Translation: CSARDQGSPVGKNIQYF.

The chain is built from TRBV27 and TRBJ2-7, with 10 bases that match TRBD2. CDR1 is MNHEY and CDR2 is SMNVEV in the germline V gene (reference sequence). The J segment lost 2 bases and the V segment lost 3 bases, leaving 13 bases of the junction unmatched. This CDR3 is built from 18 residues. Here the CDR3 reads CASSLGTSAFSITYEQYF. The CDR3 DNA reads as TGTGCCAGCAGTTTGGGGACTAGCGCATTCTCAATTACCTACGAGCAGTACTTC.

The V call is TRBV20-1, the J call TRBJ2-7; TRBD1 matches at 7 bases. Germline V gene sequence: CDR1 DFQATT, CDR2 SNEGSKA (reference sequence). The CDR3 covers 13 residues. The ends lost 4 bases at V and 2 bases at J; junction bases unmatched: 5. This CDR3 is CSATGTETYEQYF. Written as DNA, the CDR3 is TGCAGTGCTACCGGGACAGAGACCTACGAGCAGTACTTC.

This rearrangement joins TRBV2 to TRBJ1-5; TRBD1 is a possible D gene (5 bases). Germline-derived CDR1 and CDR2 are SNHLY and FYNNEI. The V end was cut by 6 bases, the J end by 1 base, with 13 bases between. The CDR3 extends over 15 amino acids. The CDR3 bases are TGTGCCAGCAGCCTCCGGTCAGGGAGCAATCAGCCCCAGCATTTT. This translates into CASSLRSGSNQPQHF.

V is TRBV28 and J is TRBJ2-1; unclear D gene. The V end lost 11 bases, the J end lost 3 bases, and 11 bases lay between the germline ends. CDR1 is MDHEN, CDR2 SYDVKM, per germline. The CDR3 covers 12 residues. CDR3 DNA: TGTGCCGCTACATCGCTCTACAATGAGCAGTTCTTC. Its translation: CAATSLYNEQFF.

V and J are TRBV7-2 and TRBJ1-2; the match to TRBD1 covers 9 bases. CDR1 is SGHTA, CDR2 FQGNSA, per germline. This CDR3 has 17 residues. Losses at the gene ends were 4 bases for V and 0 bases for J; bases not matched to a gene: 9. The CDR3 sequence is CASSYGQGMNANYGYTF. The CDR3 DNA follows: TGTGCCAGCAGCTACGGACAGGGGATGAACGCTAACTATGGCTACACCTTC.

CDR3 DNA: TGTGCCTGGAGTGTACGGGTCCAAGGGCCCCAGCATTTT. Amino acid sequence: CAWSVRVQGPQHF. The chain carries TRBV30 and TRBJ1-5; unclear D gene. Per germline, CDR1 GTSNPN and CDR2 SVGIG (reference sequence). CDR3 length: 13 amino acids. V lost 0 bases and J lost 9, with 12 bases in between.

The rearrangement uses TRBV6-5 and TRBJ1-5; possibly TRBD1 for D (5 bases). This CDR3 has 13 residues. Trimming pared 4 bases from V and 7 bases from J, leaving 11 bases between. Germline lookup yields CDR1 MNHEY and CDR2 SVGAGI. The CDR3 protein is CASSLRWGQPQHF. DNA for the CDR3: TGTGCCAGCAGTTTAAGGTGGGGGCAGCCCCAGCATTTT.

This clonotype was seen just once. The chain employs TRBV6-1 and TRBJ1-2; D is ambiguous. With 7 bases removed from V and 5 bases from J, the gap between germline ends came to 17 bases. CDR1 is MNHNS and CDR2 is SASEGT in the germline V gene. The CDR3 extends over 14 amino acids. The CDR3 coding sequence is TGTGCCAGCACCCCCGAGGAACGGAGATATGGCTACACCTTC. Its translation is CASTPEERRYGYTF.

On this clonotype itself: This CDR3 fails to terminate in the conserved phenylalanine or tryptophan, so it likely reflects a read error. The V call is TRBV28, the J call TRBJ2-5; possible D gene TRBD1, 5 bases. Germline loops: CDR1 MDHEN, CDR2 SYDVKM. The CDR3 totals 14 residues. Trimming shortened V by 4 bases and J by 3 bases, and 12 bases separated the two germline ends. This chain's CDR3 is CASSSRVREETQYS. CDR3 DNA: TGTGCCAGCAGTTCCAGGGTTCGGGAAGAGACCCAGTACTCC.

The gene calls are TRBV7-2 and TRBJ2-7; no clear D. The CDR3 runs to 18 residues. Trimming left V 5 bases short and J 0 bases short, with 23 bases between. Germline V gene sequence: CDR1 SGHTA, CDR2 FQGNSA. The CDR3 DNA reads TGTGCCAGCAGCCCCCAAAACCCTGCGGTCTCGCTCTCCTACGAGCAGTACTTC. It translates to CASSPQNPAVSLSYEQYF.

The rearrangement links TRBV6-1 to TRBJ1-1; D is unclear. CDR3 length equals 14 residues. V was shortened by 1 base and J by 3 bases, with 9 bases between the two germline ends. CDR1 MNHNS and CDR2 SASEGT come from the germline V gene. CDR3 in amino acids: CASSEVQEDTEAFF. Here the CDR3 DNA reads TGTGCCAGCAGTGAAGTTCAGGAGGACACTGAAGCTTTCTTT.

The V gene is TRBV29-1, the J gene TRBJ1-2, with TRBD1 as a possible D gene (5 bases). Germline V gene lookup returns CDR1 SQVTM and CDR2 ANQGSEA. V shed 2 bases and J shed 7 bases, with 11 bases lying between them. The CDR3 has 12 amino acids. CDR3: CSVESRVPGYTF. CDR3 DNA: TGCAGCGTTGAAAGCAGGGTCCCTGGCTACACCTTC.

This chain joins TRBV5-1 and TRBJ2-5; D is ambiguous. CDR1 is SGHRS and CDR2 is YFSETQ in the germline V gene. V lost 0 bases, J lost 1 base, and 13 bases lay in between. This CDR3 has 16 residues. CDR3 amino acids: CASSLDPTTAQETQYF. CDR3 in DNA: TGCGCCAGCAGCTTGGACCCTACCACCGCCCAAGAGACCCAGTACTTC.

This chain joins TRBV30 and TRBJ2-3; D unclear. The germline gives CDR1 GTSNPN, CDR2 SVGIG (reference sequence). The germline V and J ends were trimmed by 0 bases and 4 bases, with 8 bases remaining between them. This CDR3 is 13 amino acids long. DNA for the CDR3: TGTGCCTGGAGTGTACGAAGGGCAGATACGCAGTATTTT. It is translated as CAWSVRRADTQYF. Based on the CDR3 plus reference TRBV30 and TRBJ2-3, the full variable domain is SQTIHQWPATLVQPVGSPLSLECTVEGTSNPNLYWYRQAAGRGLQLLFYSVGIGQISSEVPQNLSASRPQDRQFILSSKKLLLSDSGFYLCAWSVRRADTQYFGPGTRLTVL.

J is TRBJ1-2 and V is TRBV7-2; unclear D gene. Trimming took off 3 bases at V and 0 bases at J, with 11 bases between the two ends. Looked up from germline, CDR1 is SGHTA and CDR2 is FQGNSA. This CDR3 region has 15 residues. CDR3 coding DNA: TGTGCCAGCAGCTTGAGCCCCCAGGCTAACTATGGCTACACCTTC. Its translation is CASSLSPQANYGYTF. The complete variable domain, with remaining parts taken from reference TRBV7-2 and TRBJ1-2, reads GAGVSQSPSNKVTEKGKDVELRCDPISGHTALYWYRQSLGQGLEFLIYFQGNSAPDKSGLPSDRFSAERTGGSVSTLTIQRTQQEDSAVYLCASSLSPQANYGYTFGSGTRLTVV.

This clonotype was found a few times. The chain uses TRBV6-5 and TRBJ1-6, with unresolved D. Germline V gene data show CDR1 as MNHEY and CDR2 as SVGAGI. V shed 2 bases and J shed 9 bases, with 11 bases lying between them. There are 14 residues in the CDR3. CDR3 nucleotide sequence: TGTGCCAGCAGTTACGGAGGAGGGAGTTCACCCCTCCACTTT. Translating gives CASSYGGGSSPLHF.

This clonotype was detected a few times. Its ends do not fully match the called genes, so a read error is possible. The rearrangement links TRBV7-2 to TRBJ1-1; the D is unclear. The length of the CDR3 is 13 residues. Looked up from germline, CDR1 is SGHTA and CDR2 is FQGNSA. The CDR3 coding sequence is TGTGCCAGCAGCCTAGCGACGGCGCTTGAAGCTTTCTTT. It specifies CASSLATALEAFF.

The rearrangement uses TRBV6-1 and TRBJ2-5, with 9 bases matching TRBD1. Unmatched junction bases numbered 2, after V lost 6 bases and J lost 3 bases. In germline, CDR1 is MNHNS, CDR2 SASEGT. The CDR3 is 13 amino acids. The DNA of the CDR3 is TGTGCCAGCAGAAGGACAGGGGAAGAGACCCAGTACTTC. It encodes CASRRTGEETQYF.

The J gene is TRBJ2-1, the V gene TRBV7-2, with 10 bases fitting TRBD2. The ends lost 5 bases at V and 5 bases at J; junction bases unmatched: 6. Germline assignment: CDR1 SGHTA and CDR2 FQGNSA. The CDR3 is 15 residues long. For the CDR3, the DNA is TGTGCCAGCAGCATCGCTGGACTAGCGGACAATGAGCAGTTCTTC. It translates to CASSIAGLADNEQFF.

CDR3 sequence (DNA): TGTGCCAGCAGTTACTCTAACTGGTATAGCAATCAGCCCCAGCATTTT. Amino acids: CASSYSNWYSNQPQHF. V gene TRBV6-5 combines with J gene TRBJ1-5; D not resolved. Deletions cut 0 bases from V and 0 bases from J, with 9 bases between. The CDR3 covers 16 residues. Germline V gives CDR1 MNHEY, CDR2 SVGAGI.

The rearrangement links TRBV20-1 to TRBJ1-2; 9 nucleotides align to TRBD1. The CDR3 contains 13 residues. Trimming took 6 bases from V and 7 from J; bases not matched to a gene: 9. Germline CDR1 is DFQATT and CDR2 is SNEGSKA (reference sequence). CDR3 residues: CSALAQGAVGYTF. CDR3 in DNA: TGCAGTGCCCTAGCACAGGGGGCGGTTGGCTACACCTTC.

The chain employs TRBV20-1 and TRBJ2-2, with 7 bases fitting TRBD2. CDR1 and CDR2 from the germline V gene are DFQATT and SNEGSKA (reference sequence). Trimming took 1 base from V and 2 from J; bases not matched to a gene: 1. CDR3 size: 14 residues. CDR3 sequence (DNA): TGCAGTGCTAGAGCTAGCGGAAACACCGGGGAGCTGTTTTTT. Translation: CSARASGNTGELFF.

For this clonotype: A much larger clone sits a single nucleotide away, making a read error possible. This rearrangement joins TRBV20-1 to TRBJ1-6; D is unresolved. Germline-derived CDR1 and CDR2 are DFQATT and SNEGSKA (reference sequence). CDR3 length equals 14 residues. The CDR3: CSASGRPYNSPFHF. CDR3 bases: TGCAGTGCATCAGGCCGACCCTATAATTCACCCTTCCACTTT.

This chain connects TRBV6-2 or TRBV6-3 to TRBJ1-1; D is uncertain. Germline V gives CDR1 MNHEY, CDR2 SVGEGT. V lost 6 bases and J lost 5, with 19 bases in between. This CDR3 region has 15 residues. DNA of the CDR3: TGTGCCAGCAGCATTCAAGGCGGGGTGGGGACTGAAGCTTTCTTT. Its translation is CASSIQGGVGTEAFF.